The clone carrying this T cell receptor (beta chain) has a handful of counts. Its antigen remains unknown. The data are from a study of blood T cells in healthy people across ages. Study-level results: Per million T cells, TCR beta diversity dropped roughly linearly as age increased. Versus aged donors, long-lived donors had higher diversity and more naive CD4+ cells.

The V gene's germline CDR1 is DFQATT and CDR2 SNEGSKA (reference sequence). This CDR3 is built from 16 residues. Trimming stripped 0 bases from V and 0 bases from J, with 12 bases between. Caucasian, healthy and from Russia, the donors were aged between about 6 and 100. Sample-barcoded 5' priming and a J-beta primer mix drove a second PCR of about 6 to 12 cycles. Every single cDNA molecule received a tag from a template-switch adaptor with 12 random nucleotides. Using its own MiXCR run on the 5' RACE reads, TCRdb lists one record per CDR3 protein. This table has 1.5 million to 2 million distinct CDR3 sequences, approximately 30% appearing once.

The V and J genes are TRBV20-1 and TRBJ2-1, with a tentative D call TRBD2 (6 bases). The source material was blood. This TCR was recovered from a woman aged 25-40 years in good health. The CDR3 sequence: CSARDQEGSSYNEQFF. The CDR3 DNA reads TGCAGTGCTAGAGATCAGGAGGGAAGCTCCTACAATGAGCAGTTCTTC.